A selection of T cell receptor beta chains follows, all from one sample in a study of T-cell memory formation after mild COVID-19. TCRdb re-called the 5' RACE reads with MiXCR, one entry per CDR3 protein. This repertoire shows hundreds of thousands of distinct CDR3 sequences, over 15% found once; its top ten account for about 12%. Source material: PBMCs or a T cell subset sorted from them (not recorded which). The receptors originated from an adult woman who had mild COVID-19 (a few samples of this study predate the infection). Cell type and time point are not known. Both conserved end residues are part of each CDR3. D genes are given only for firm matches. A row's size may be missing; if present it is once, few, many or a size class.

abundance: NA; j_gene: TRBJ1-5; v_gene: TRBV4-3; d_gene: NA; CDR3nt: TGCGCCAGCAGCCAAGAAGGCGGGAACAATCAGCCCCAGCATTTT; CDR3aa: CASSQEGGNNQPQHF
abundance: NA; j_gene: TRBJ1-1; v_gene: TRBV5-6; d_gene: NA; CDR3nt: TGTGCCAGCAGCTTGGCCACGGGTGAACCTACGAGGGCTTTCTTT; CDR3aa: CASSLATGEPTRAFF
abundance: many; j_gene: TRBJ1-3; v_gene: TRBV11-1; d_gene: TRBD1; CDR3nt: TGTGCCAGCAGCTCGACAGGGAGTGGAAACACCATATATTTT; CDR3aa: CASSSTGSGNTIYF
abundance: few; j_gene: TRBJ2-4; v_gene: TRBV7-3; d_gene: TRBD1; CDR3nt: TGTGCCAGCAGCCGCCAGGGGGTGAACATTCAGTACTTC; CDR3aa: CASSRQGVNIQYF
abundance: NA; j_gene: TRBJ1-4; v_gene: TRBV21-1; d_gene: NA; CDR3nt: TGTGCCACCTACGGGACAGGGGGGAGAGCAACTAATGAAAAACTGTTTTTT; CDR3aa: CATYGTGGRATNEKLFF
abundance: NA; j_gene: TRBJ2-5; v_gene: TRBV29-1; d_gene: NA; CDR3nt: TGCAGCGTTGAAGGGATGGAGACCCAGTACTTC; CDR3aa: CSVEGMETQYF
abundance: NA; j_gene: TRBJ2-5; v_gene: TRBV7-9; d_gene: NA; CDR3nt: TGTGCCAGCAGTCCCGGACGAGCGAAGGAGACCCAGTACTTC; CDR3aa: CASSPGRAKETQYF
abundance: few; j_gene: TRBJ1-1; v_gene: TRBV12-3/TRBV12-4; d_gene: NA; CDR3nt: TGTGCCAGCAGGTACAGGGTTACTGAAGCTTTCTTT; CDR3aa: CASRYRVTEAFF
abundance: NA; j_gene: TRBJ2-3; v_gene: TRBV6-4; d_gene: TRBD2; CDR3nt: TGTGCCAGCAGTGACGAAGGGGCGGGGGTAGATACGCAGTATTTT; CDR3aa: CASSDEGAGVDTQYF
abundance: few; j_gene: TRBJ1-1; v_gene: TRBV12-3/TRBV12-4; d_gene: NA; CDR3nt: TGTGCCAGCAGTGGAACGGACCCTGAAGCTTTCTTT; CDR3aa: CASSGTDPEAFF
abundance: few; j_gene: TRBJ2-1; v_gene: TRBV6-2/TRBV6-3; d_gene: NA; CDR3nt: TGTGCCAGCGTTCGTTACAATGAGCAGTTCTTC; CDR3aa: CASVRYNEQFF
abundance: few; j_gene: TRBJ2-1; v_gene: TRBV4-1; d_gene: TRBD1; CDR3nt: TGCGCCAGCAGCTCTCCTCTTCGGGACAGGGGGAATGAGCAGTTCTTC; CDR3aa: CASSSPLRDRGNEQFF
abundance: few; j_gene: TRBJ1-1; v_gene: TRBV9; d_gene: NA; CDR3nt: TGTGCCAGCAGCGTGGAGCCCGTGGGGGAAGCTTTCTTT; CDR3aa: CASSVEPVGEAFF
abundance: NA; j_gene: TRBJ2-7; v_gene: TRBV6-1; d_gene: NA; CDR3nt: TGTGCCAGCAGTGAAGGACCCCAGGGTCCCTACGAGCAGTACTTC; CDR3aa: CASSEGPQGPYEQYF
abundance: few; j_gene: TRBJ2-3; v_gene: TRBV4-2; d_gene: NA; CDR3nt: TGTGCCAGCAGCCAAGAGTTGGCGGATACGCAGTATTTT; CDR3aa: CASSQELADTQYF
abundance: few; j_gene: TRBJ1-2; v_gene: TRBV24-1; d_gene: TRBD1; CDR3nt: TGTGCCACCAGTGATTCGACAGGGTCGGAGGGCTACACCTTC; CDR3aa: CATSDSTGSEGYTF
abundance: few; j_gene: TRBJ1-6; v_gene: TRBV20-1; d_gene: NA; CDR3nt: TGCAGTGCTAGAGATGGGGGGGCAGCCACTAATTCACCCCTCCACTTT; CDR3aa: CSARDGGAATNSPLHF
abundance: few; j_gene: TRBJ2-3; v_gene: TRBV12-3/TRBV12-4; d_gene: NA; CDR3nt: TGTGCCAGCACACCCTCGGCGGGTACAGATACGCAGTATTTT; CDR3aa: CASTPSAGTDTQYF
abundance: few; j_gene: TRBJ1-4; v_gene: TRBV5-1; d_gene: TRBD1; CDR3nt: TGCGCCAGCAACCCAGGGGGGACTAATGAAAAACTGTTTTTT; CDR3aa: CASNPGGTNEKLFF
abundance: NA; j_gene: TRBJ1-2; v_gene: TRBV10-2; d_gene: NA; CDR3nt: TGCGCCAGCAGTGAGGGGACGGCCTATGGCTACACCTTC; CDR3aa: CASSEGTAYGYTF
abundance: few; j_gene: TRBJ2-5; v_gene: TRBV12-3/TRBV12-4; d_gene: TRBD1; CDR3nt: TGTGCCAGCAGTATTCCAGGGGGCTCCGGGGAGACCCAGTACTTC; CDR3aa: CASSIPGGSGETQYF
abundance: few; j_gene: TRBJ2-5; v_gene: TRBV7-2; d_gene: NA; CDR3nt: TGTGCCAGCAGCTTAGGGCTGTACCAAGAGACCCAGTACTTC; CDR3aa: CASSLGLYQETQYF
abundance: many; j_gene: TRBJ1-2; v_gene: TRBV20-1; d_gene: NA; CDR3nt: TGCAGTGCCCTCCCCGGGACAACTAACGAGTATGGCTACACCTTC; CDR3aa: CSALPGTTNEYGYTF
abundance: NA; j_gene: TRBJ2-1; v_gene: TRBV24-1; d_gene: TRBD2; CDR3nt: TGTGCCACCAGTGATTTCGGGGCGGGAGTCAATGAGCAGTTCTTC; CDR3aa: CATSDFGAGVNEQFF
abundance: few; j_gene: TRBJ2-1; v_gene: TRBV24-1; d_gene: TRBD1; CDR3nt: TGTGCCACCAGTGATGCCCTGGGACAGGCCGCCTACAATGAGCAGTTCTTC; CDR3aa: CATSDALGQAAYNEQFF
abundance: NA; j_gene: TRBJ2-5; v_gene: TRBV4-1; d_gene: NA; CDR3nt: TGCGCCAGCAGCCACCAGCTGGGACAAGAGACCCAGTACTTC; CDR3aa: CASSHQLGQETQYF
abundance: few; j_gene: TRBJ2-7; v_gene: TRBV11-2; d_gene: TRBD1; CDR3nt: TGTGCCAGCAGCCTGGACAGGTTCCTCTCCTACGAGCAGTACTTC; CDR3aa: CASSLDRFLSYEQYF
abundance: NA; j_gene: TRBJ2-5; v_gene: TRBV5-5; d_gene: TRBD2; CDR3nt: TGTGCCAGCAGCATTCATCCGGGACTAGCGGGAGTTGAGACCCAGTACTTC; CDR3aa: CASSIHPGLAGVETQYF
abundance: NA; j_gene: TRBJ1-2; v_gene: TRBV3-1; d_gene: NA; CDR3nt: TGTGCCAGCAGCCAAGTTCTGGGTGTTTCATACTATGGCTACACCTTC; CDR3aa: CASSQVLGVSYYGYTF
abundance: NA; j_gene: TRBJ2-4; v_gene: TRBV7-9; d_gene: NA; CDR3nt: TGTGCCAGCAGCTTAGCGGGGCGCCTAGCCAAAAACATTCAGTACTTC; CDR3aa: CASSLAGRLAKNIQYF
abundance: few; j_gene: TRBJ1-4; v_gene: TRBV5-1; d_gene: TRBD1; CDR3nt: TGCGCCAGCAGCCTAGGGACAGCTTCTAATGAAAAACTGTTTTTT; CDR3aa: CASSLGTASNEKLFF
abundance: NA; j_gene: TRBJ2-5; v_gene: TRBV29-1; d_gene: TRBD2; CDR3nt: TGCAGCGTTGAAGGGCGACTAGCTCGTCAAGAGACCCAGTACTTC; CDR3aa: CSVEGRLARQETQYF
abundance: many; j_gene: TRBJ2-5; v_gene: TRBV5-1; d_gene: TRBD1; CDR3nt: TGCGCCAGCAGCGCGCGCAACCCGGACAGGACCCGACCCGTATTAGAGACCCAGTACTTC; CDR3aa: CASSARNPDRTRPVLETQYF
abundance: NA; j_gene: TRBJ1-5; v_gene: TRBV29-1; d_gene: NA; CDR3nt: TGCAGCGTTGGCCCAGGACTGGGGCCCCAGCATTTT; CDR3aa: CSVGPGLGPQHF
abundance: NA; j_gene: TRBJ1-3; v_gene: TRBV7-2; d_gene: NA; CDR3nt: TGTGCCAGCAGCACCAGTGGAAACACCATATATTTT; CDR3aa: CASSTSGNTIYF
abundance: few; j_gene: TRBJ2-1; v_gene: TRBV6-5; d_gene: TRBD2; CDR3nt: TGTGCCAGCAGGGGGGGGGTTCGGACCTACAATGAGCAGTTCTTC; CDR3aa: CASRGGVRTYNEQFF
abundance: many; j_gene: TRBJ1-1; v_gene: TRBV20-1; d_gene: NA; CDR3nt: TGCAGTGCCGCGCCCGTGAACACTGAAGCTTTCTTT; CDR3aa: CSAAPVNTEAFF
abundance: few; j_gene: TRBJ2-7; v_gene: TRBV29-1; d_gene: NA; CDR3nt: TGCAGCGTAAAAAATCGACAGGACTCCTACGAGCAGTACTTC; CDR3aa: CSVKNRQDSYEQYF
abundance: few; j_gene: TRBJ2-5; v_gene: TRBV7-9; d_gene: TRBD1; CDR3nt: TGTGCCAGCAGCGGGATCGACAGGGCCATGTCGGAGACCCAGTACTTC; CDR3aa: CASSGIDRAMSETQYF
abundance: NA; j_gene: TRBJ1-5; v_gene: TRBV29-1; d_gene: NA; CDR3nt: TGCAGCGTTGTTGAGAATCTGAGAGGCAATCAGCCCCAGCATTTT; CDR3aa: CSVVENLRGNQPQHF
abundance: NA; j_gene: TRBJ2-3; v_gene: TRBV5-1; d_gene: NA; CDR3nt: TGCGCCAGCAGCTGGGGAAGCGGACCCACAGATACGCAGTATTTT; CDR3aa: CASSWGSGPTDTQYF
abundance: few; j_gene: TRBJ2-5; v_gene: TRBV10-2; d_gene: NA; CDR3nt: TGCGCCAGCAGTACTGGGAGACAGCCCCTGGTGACCCAGTACTTC; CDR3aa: CASSTGRQPLVTQYF
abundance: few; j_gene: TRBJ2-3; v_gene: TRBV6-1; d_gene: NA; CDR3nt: TGTGCCAGCAGTGAGCAGGGCACAGATACGCAGTATTTT; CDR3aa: CASSEQGTDTQYF
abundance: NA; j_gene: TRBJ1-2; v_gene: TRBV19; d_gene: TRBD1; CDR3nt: TGTGCCAGTAGTAGGGACAGGGTTGGAAACTATGGCTACACCTTC; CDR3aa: CASSRDRVGNYGYTF
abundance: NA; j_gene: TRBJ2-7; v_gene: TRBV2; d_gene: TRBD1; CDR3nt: TGTGCCAGCGACAGGGATAACTCCTACGAGCAGTACTTC; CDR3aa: CASDRDNSYEQYF
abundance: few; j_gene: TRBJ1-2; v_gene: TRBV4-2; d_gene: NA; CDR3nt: TGTGCCAGCAGCCAAGACCGAGGGCCCAGCTATGGCTACACCTTC; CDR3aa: CASSQDRGPSYGYTF
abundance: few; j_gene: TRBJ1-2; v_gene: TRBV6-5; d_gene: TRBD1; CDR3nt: TGTGCCAGCAGTGCGCCGGGACAGGATTATGGCTACACCTTC; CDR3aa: CASSAPGQDYGYTF
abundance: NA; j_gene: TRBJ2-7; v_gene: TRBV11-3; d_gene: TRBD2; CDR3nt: TGTGCCAGCAGGTCCCTAGCGGGGGGGCTCTACGAGCAGTACTTC; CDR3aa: CASRSLAGGLYEQYF
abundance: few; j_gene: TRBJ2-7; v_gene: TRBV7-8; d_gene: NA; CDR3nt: TGTGCCAGCATTCCTAAGGGGGTCGGCGAGCAGTACTTC; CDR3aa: CASIPKGVGEQYF
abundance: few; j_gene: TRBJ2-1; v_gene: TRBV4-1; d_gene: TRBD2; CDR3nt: TGCGCCAGCAGCCTGTGGGCCGGGGGGTCCTACAATGAGCAGTTCTTC; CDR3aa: CASSLWAGGSYNEQFF